The source of this T cell receptor beta chain is a study of blood T cell repertoires in COVID-19. Study-wide background: Nucleic acid was either cDNA or gDNA, and it came from T cells, B-cell-depleted T cells, or PBMCs.

As originally analysed: Reference gene primer amplification in the assay estimated nucleated cell counts. Repertoires were generated with immunoSEQ multiplex PCR, while TCRdb's copy carries only in-frame clones and drops some. V and J calls and clone size are those listed in that table; D and trimming were worked out from the DNA. This table has 25,000 to 35,000 clones, 70% to 90% appearing once. The length of the CDR3 is 16 residues. In germline, CDR1 is MGHRA, CDR2 YSYEKL. V gave up 2 bases and J gave up 7 bases; unmatched junction bases: 9. The TCR comes from a human donor in a cohort sampled during active COVID-19. The donor label of this sample is uncertain. This rearrangement joins TRBV4-1 to TRBJ1-5, with 9 positions matching TRBD1. The sequencing input was peripheral blood. The CDR3 spells CASSQLFRDREQPQHF. The CDR3 DNA follows: TGCGCCAGCAGCCAACTCTTCCGGGACAGGGAACAGCCCCAGCATTTT.